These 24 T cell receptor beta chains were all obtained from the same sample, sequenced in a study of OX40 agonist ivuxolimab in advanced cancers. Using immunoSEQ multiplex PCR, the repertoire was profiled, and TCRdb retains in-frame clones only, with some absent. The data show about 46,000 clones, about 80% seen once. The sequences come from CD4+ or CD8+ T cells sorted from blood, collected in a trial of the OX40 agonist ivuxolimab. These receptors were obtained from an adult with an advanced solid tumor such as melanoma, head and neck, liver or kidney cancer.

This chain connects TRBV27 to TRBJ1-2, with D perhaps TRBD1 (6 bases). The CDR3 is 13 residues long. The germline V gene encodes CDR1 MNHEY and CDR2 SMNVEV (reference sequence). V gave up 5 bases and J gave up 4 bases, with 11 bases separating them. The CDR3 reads CASSRTDLYGYTF. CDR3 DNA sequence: TGTGCCAGCAGTCGGACAGACCTCTATGGCTACACCTTC.

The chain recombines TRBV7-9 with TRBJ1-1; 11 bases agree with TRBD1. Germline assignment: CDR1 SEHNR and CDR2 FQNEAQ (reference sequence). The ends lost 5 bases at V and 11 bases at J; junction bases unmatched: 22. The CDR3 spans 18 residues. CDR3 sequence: CASSPRGTGGLPMKEAFF. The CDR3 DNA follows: TGTGCCAGCAGCCCGCGGGGGACAGGGGGGTTACCGATGAAAGAGGCTTTCTTT.

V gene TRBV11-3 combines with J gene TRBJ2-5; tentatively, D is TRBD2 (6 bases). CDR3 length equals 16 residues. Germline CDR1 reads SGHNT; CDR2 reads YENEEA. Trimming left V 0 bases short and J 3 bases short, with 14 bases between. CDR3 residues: CASSLDHPGLKETQYF. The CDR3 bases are TGTGCCAGCAGCTTAGATCACCCCGGACTAAAAGAGACCCAGTACTTC.

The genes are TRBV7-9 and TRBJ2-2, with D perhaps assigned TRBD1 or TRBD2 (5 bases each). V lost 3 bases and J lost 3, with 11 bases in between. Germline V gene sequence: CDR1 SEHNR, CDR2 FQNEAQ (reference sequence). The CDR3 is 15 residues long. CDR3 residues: CASSFGAGYTGELFF. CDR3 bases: TGTGCCAGCAGCTTCGGGGCGGGTTACACCGGGGAGCTGTTTTTT.

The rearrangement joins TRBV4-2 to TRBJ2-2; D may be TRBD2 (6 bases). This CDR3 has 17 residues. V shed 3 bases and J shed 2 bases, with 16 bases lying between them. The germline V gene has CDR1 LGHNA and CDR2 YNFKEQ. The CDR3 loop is CASSHQTGTPNTGELFF. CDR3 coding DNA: TGTGCCAGCAGCCATCAAACCGGGACTCCTAACACCGGGGAGCTGTTTTTT.

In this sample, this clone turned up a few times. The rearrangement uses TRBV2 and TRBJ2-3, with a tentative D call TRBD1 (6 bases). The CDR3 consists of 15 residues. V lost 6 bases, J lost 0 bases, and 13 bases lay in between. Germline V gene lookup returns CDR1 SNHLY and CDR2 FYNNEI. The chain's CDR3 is CASSDRRSSTDTQYF. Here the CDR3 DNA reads TGTGCCAGCAGCGACAGGCGATCTAGCACAGATACGCAGTATTTT.

This CDR3 reads CASSLGTVDGNEQFF. The CDR3 bases are TGCGCCAGCAGCTTAGGGACAGTGGATGGGAATGAGCAGTTCTTC. The chain joins TRBV5-1 to TRBJ2-1; 7 bases map to TRBD1. Germline CDR1 is SGHRS and CDR2 is YFSETQ. V lost 2 bases and J lost 7; bases outside the gene matches: 9. The CDR3 runs 15 residues. The entire variable domain, with the rest obtained from reference TRBV5-1 and TRBJ2-1, is as follows: KAGVTQTPRYLIKTRGQQVTLSCSPISGHRSVSWYQQTPGQGLQFLFEYFSETQRNKGNFPGRFSGRQFSNSRSEMNVSTLELGDSALYLCASSLGTVDGNEQFFGPGTRLTVL.

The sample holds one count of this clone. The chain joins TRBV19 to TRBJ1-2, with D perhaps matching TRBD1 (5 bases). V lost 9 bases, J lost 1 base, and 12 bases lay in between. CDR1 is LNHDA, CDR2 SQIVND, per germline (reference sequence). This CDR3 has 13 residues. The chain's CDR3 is CASLDSFNYGYTF. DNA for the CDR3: TGTGCCAGCCTCGACAGTTTTAACTATGGCTACACCTTC.

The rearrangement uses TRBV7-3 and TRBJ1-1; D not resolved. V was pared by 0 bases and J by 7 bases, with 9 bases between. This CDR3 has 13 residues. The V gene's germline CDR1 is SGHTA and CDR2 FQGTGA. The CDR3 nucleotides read TGTGCCAGCAGCTTAACGTCCCGAAGTGAAGCTTTCTTT. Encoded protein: CASSLTSRSEAFF.

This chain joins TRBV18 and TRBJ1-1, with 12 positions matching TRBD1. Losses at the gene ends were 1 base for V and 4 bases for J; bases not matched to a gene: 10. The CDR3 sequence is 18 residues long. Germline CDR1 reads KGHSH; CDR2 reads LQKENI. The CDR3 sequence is CASSPRSRGTGGGTEAFF. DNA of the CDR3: TGTGCCAGCTCACCACGCTCGAGAGGGACAGGGGGCGGCACTGAAGCTTTCTTT. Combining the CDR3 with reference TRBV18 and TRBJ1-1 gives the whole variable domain NAGVMQNPRHLVRRRGQEARLRCSPMKGHSHVYWYRQLPEEGLKFMVYLQKENIIDESGMPKERFSAEFPKEGPSILRIQQVVRGDSAAYFCASSPRSRGTGGGTEAFFGQGTRLTVV.

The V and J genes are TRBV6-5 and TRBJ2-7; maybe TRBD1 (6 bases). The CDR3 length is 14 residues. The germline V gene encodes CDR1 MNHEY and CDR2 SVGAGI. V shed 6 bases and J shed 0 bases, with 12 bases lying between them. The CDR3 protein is CASSLGTLSYEQYF. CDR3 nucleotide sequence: TGTGCCAGCAGCCTCGGGACACTCTCCTACGAGCAGTACTTC.

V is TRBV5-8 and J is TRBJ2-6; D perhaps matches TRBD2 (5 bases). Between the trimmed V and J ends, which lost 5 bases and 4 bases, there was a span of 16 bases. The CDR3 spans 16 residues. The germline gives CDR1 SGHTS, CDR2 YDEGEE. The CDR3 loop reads CASRPVGGSGANVLTF. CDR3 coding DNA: TGTGCCAGCAGACCTGTGGGCGGGTCCGGGGCCAACGTCCTGACTTTC.

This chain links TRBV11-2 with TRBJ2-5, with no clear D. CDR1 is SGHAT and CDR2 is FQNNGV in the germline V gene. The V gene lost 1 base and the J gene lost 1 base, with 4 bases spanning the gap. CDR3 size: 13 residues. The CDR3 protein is CASSLVGQETQYF. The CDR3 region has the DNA TGTGCCAGCAGCTTAGTTGGCCAAGAGACCCAGTACTTC.

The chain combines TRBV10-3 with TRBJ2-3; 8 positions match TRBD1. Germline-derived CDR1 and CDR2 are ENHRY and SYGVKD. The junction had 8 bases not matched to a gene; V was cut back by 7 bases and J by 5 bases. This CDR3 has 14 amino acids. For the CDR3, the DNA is TGTGCCATCACCTCGGACAGGGCGGGAGATACGCAGTATTTT. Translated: CAITSDRAGDTQYF.

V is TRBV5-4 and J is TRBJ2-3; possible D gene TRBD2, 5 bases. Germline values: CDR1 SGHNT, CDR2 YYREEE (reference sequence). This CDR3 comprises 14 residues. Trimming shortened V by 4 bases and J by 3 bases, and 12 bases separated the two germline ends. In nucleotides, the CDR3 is TGTGCCAGCAGCATCTGGAGGAATACAGATACGCAGTATTTT. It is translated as CASSIWRNTDTQYF.

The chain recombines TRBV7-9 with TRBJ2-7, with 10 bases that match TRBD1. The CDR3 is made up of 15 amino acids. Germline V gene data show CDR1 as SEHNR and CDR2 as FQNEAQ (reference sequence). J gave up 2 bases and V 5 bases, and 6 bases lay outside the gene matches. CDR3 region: CASSPPGQGTYEQYF. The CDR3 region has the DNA TGTGCCAGCAGCCCACCGGGACAGGGGACCTACGAGCAGTACTTC.

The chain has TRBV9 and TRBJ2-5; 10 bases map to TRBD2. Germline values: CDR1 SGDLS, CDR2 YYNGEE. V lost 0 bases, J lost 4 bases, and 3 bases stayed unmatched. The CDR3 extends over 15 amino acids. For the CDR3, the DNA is TGTGCCAGCAGCGTAGCGGCTAGCGGGGGAGAGACCCAGTACTTC. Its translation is CASSVAASGGETQYF.

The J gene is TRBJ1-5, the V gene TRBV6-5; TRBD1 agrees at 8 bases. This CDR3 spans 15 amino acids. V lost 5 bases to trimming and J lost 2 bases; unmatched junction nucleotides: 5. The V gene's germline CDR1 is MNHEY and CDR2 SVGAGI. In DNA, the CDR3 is TGTGCCAGCAGTCCCGGACAGGGTGGCAATCAGCCCCAGCATTTT. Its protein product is CASSPGQGGNQPQHF.

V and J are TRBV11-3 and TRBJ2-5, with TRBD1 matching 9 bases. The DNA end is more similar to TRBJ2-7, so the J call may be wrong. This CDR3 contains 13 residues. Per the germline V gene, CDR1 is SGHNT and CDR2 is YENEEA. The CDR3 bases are TGTGCCAGCAGCACGGGACAGGGACGCGAGCAGTACTTC. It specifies CASSTGQGREQYF.

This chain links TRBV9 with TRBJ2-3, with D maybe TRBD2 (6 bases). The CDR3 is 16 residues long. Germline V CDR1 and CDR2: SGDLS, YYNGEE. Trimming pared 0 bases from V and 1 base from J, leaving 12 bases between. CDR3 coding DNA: TGTGCCAGCAGCGTAGAGCGGGCGGCCCGCACAGATACGCAGTATTTT. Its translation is CASSVERAARTDTQYF. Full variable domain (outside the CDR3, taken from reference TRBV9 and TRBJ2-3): DSGVTQTPKHLITATGQRVTLRCSPRSGDLSVYWYQQSLDQGLQFLIQYYNGEERAKGNILERFSAQQFPDLHSELNLSSLELGDSALYFCASSVERAARTDTQYFGPGTRLTVL.

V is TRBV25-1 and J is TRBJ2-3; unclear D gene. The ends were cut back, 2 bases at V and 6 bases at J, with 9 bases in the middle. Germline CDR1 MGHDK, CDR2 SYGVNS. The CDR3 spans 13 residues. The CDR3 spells CASSEPSVDTQYF. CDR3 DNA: TGTGCCAGCAGTGAACCCAGCGTCGATACGCAGTATTTT.

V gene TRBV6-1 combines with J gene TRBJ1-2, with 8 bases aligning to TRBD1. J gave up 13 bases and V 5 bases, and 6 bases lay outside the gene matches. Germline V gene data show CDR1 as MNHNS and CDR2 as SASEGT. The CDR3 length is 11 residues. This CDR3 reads CASSRGQGSTF. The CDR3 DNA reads TGTGCCAGCAGTCGAGGACAGGGAAGCACCTTC.

Written as DNA, the CDR3 is TGTGCCAGCTCACCTGAGGGATCCTACGAGCAGTACTTC. Its translation: CASSPEGSYEQYF. The chain employs TRBV18 and TRBJ2-7; D is perhaps TRBD2 (5 bases). V was pared by 3 bases and J by 1 base, with 7 bases between. From germline, CDR1 is KGHSH and CDR2 LQKENI. The CDR3 covers 13 residues.

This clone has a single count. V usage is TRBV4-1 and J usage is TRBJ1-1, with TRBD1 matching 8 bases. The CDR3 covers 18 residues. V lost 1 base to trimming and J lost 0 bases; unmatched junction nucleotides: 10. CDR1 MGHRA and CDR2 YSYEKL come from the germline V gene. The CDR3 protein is CASSQAGTGRTMNTEAFF. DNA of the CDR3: TGCGCCAGCAGCCAAGCTGGGACAGGCAGAACCATGAACACTGAAGCTTTCTTT.